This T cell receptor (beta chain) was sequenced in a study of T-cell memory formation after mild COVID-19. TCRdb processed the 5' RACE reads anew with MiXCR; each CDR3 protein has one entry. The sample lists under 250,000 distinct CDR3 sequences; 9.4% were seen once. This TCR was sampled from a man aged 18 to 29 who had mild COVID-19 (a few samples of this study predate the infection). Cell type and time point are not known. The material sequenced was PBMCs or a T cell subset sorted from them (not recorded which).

CDR3: CASSFRGGQPQHF. The CDR3 DNA follows: TGTGCCAGCAGCTTCAGAGGCGGGCAGCCCCAGCATTTT. The gene calls are TRBV7-2 and TRBJ1-5; D gene uncertain. Trimming stripped 3 bases from V and 7 bases from J, with 10 bases between. There are 13 residues in the CDR3. Germline V CDR1 and CDR2: SGHTA, FQGNSA.